One and the same sample provided the 15 T cell receptor beta chains below, sequenced in a study of OX40 agonist ivuxolimab in advanced cancers. Clones were sequenced by immunoSEQ multiplex PCR, and TCRdb holds only the in-frame ones, with some missing. The sample contains around 80,000 clones, around nine tenths of which appear only once. Sequenced material: CD4+ or CD8+ T cells sorted from blood, taken in a trial of the OX40 agonist ivuxolimab. The receptor set was obtained from an adult with an advanced solid tumor such as melanoma, head and neck, liver or kidney cancer.

This clone came up once. This chain uses TRBV29-1 with TRBJ1-2, with TRBD1 identical over 7 bases. Germline trimming cut 6 bases from V and 2 bases from J; bases unmatched to any gene: 9. Germline V gene sequence: CDR1 SQVTM, CDR2 ANQGSEA. The CDR3 is made up of 14 amino acids. The CDR3 DNA reads TGCAGCGTCTACCTACAGGGGAGGAACTATGGCTACACCTTC. Protein: CSVYLQGRNYGYTF.

J is TRBJ1-3 and V is TRBV11-3; D gene unclear. CDR3 length equals 15 residues. Trimming removed 2 bases from V and 4 bases from J, with 12 bases in between. Germline values: CDR1 SGHNT, CDR2 YENEEA. CDR3: CASSLLRKEGNTIYF. CDR3 DNA: TGTGCCAGCAGCTTACTTCGGAAGGAAGGAAACACCATATATTTT.

This chain connects TRBV6-1 to TRBJ1-4, with TRBD1 as a possible D gene (5 bases). The germline V and J ends were trimmed by 6 bases and 7 bases, with 15 bases remaining between them. The CDR3 sequence is 14 residues long. CDR1 MNHNS and CDR2 SASEGT come from the germline V gene. Here the CDR3 reads CASSSIGDGEKLFF. The CDR3 coding sequence is TGTGCCAGCAGCAGTATCGGGGACGGTGAAAAACTGTTTTTT.

This clone was recorded only once. This chain uses TRBV30 with TRBJ1-3, with D maybe TRBD1 (5 bases). The CDR3 runs to 16 residues. Looked up from germline, CDR1 is GTSNPN and CDR2 is SVGIG (reference sequence). Trimming removed 2 bases from V and 0 bases from J, with 14 bases in between. The CDR3 region is CAWSPTASSSGNTIYF. DNA for the CDR3: TGTGCCTGGAGTCCGACAGCGAGCTCCTCTGGAAACACCATATATTTT.

The chain uses TRBV7-3 and TRBJ2-1; perhaps TRBD1 as D (6 bases). V lost 2 bases and J 4 bases, leaving 9 bases between the germline ends. CDR3 length equals 14 residues. Germline-derived CDR1 and CDR2 are SGHTA and FQGTGA. The CDR3 DNA reads TGTGCCAGCAGCTTAGGACAGTATTACAATGAGCAGTTCTTC. As protein: CASSLGQYYNEQFF.

This clone was seen only once. The rearrangement uses TRBV9 and TRBJ1-6; D remains ambiguous. Germline assignment: CDR1 SGDLS and CDR2 YYNGEE. V lost 0 bases and J 10 bases, leaving 8 bases between the germline ends. This CDR3 region has 13 residues. CDR3 nucleotide sequence: TGTGCCAGCAGCGTAGAAGGTCGATCACCCCTCCACTTT. Translating gives CASSVEGRSPLHF. The whole variable domain, remainder taken from reference TRBV9 and TRBJ1-6, is DSGVTQTPKHLITATGQRVTLRCSPRSGDLSVYWYQQSLDQGLQFLIQYYNGEERAKGNILERFSAQQFPDLHSELNLSSLELGDSALYFCASSVEGRSPLHFGNGTRLTVT.

This chain uses TRBV29-1 with TRBJ1-2; 12 positions agree with TRBD1. This CDR3 is 13 amino acids long. CDR1 is SQVTM, CDR2 ANQGSEA, per germline. V shed 7 bases and J 7 bases; nucleotides not matched to a gene: 7. The CDR3: CSARGQGASGYTF. The CDR3 DNA reads TGCAGCGCCCGGGGACAGGGGGCGAGTGGCTACACCTTC. Drawing the rest from reference TRBV29-1 and TRBJ1-2, the complete variable domain is SAVISQKPSRDICQRGTSLTIQCQVDSQVTMMFWYRQQPGQSLTLIATANQGSEATYESGFVIDKFPISRPNLTFSTLTVSNMSPEDSSIYLCSARGQGASGYTFGSGTRLTVV.

The chain couples TRBV5-4 to TRBJ1-1; D gene uncertain. V dropped 5 bases and J dropped 0 bases, with 14 bases sitting between them. CDR3 size: 15 residues. Germline assignment: CDR1 SGHNT and CDR2 YYREEE (reference sequence). CDR3 DNA sequence: TGTGCCAGCAGACGAGGGTCCCCGATGAACACTGAAGCTTTCTTT. It codes for CASRRGSPMNTEAFF.

The CDR3 loop reads CASSLGTGEKLDRTDTQYF. In DNA form, the CDR3 reads TGTGCCAGCAGCTTAGGAACAGGGGAGAAATTGGATCGCACAGATACGCAGTATTTT. This chain joins TRBV7-6 and TRBJ2-3, with 7 bases matching TRBD1. Germline V gene sequence: CDR1 SGHVS, CDR2 FNYEAQ. The CDR3 has 19 residues. Trimming cost V 1 base and J 1 base; bases outside gene matches: 14.

The rearrangement uses TRBV7-2 and TRBJ2-1, with D possibly being TRBD2 (5 bases). This CDR3 spans 14 amino acids. Trimming cost V 0 bases and J 8 bases, with 11 bases left between them. Germline V gene data show CDR1 as SGHTA and CDR2 as FQGNSA. This CDR3 reads CASSLAASIYEQFF. For the CDR3, the DNA is TGTGCCAGCAGCTTAGCGGCTAGCATCTATGAGCAGTTCTTC.

This clone was recorded a few times. Within the sample, other DNA sequences also encode this same CDR3. The chain employs TRBV5-1 and TRBJ1-2; possible D gene TRBD1, 6 bases. This CDR3 has 12 amino acids. Germline CDR1 reads SGHRS; CDR2 reads YFSETQ. V was clipped by 2 bases and J by 6 bases, with 8 bases between them. The CDR3 sequence is CASSLGGNGYTF. CDR3 nucleotides: TGCGCCAGCAGCTTAGGGGGGAATGGCTACACCTTC. Full variable domain (remainder filled in from reference TRBV5-1 and TRBJ1-2): KAGVTQTPRYLIKTRGQQVTLSCSPISGHRSVSWYQQTPGQGLQFLFEYFSETQRNKGNFPGRFSGRQFSNSRSEMNVSTLELGDSALYLCASSLGGNGYTFGSGTRLTVV.

J is TRBJ2-1 and V is TRBV30, with TRBD1 matching 7 bases. V lost 5 bases and J lost 7; bases outside the gene matches: 11. Germline V gives CDR1 GTSNPN, CDR2 SVGIG (reference sequence). The CDR3 sequence is 14 residues long. CDR3: CAWGAGGKKNEQFF. The CDR3, as DNA: TGTGCCTGGGGGGCAGGGGGAAAGAAGAATGAGCAGTTCTTC.

The chain uses TRBV9 and TRBJ2-3; 10 nucleotides align to TRBD2. The CDR3 consists of 15 residues. V lost 0 bases, J lost 8 bases, and 6 bases stayed unmatched. The germline CDR1 and CDR2 sequences are SGDLS and YYNGEE. This chain's CDR3 is CASSVGAGGPSTQYF. Written as DNA, the CDR3 is TGTGCCAGCAGCGTAGGAGCGGGAGGGCCGAGTACGCAGTATTTT.

The rearrangement joins TRBV30 to TRBJ1-2; 8 bases align to TRBD1. The CDR3 spans 13 residues. V dropped 0 bases and J dropped 8; count of bases not matched to a gene: 5. The germline V gene has CDR1 GTSNPN and CDR2 SVGIG (reference sequence). CDR3 coding DNA: TGTGCCTGGAGTGTACGACAGGGGCGAGGCTACACCTTC. It codes for CAWSVRQGRGYTF. The full variable domain, its missing parts supplied by reference TRBV30 and TRBJ1-2, is SQTIHQWPATLVQPVGSPLSLECTVEGTSNPNLYWYRQAAGRGLQLLFYSVGIGQISSEVPQNLSASRPQDRQFILSSKKLLLSDSGFYLCAWSVRQGRGYTFGSGTRLTVV.

The rearrangement joins TRBV7-8 to TRBJ1-2; 9 bases fit TRBD1. The germline CDR1 and CDR2 sequences are SGHVS and FQNEAQ. V was pared by 1 base and J by 8 bases, with 5 bases of the junction left unmatched. This CDR3 is built from 14 residues. This chain's CDR3 is CASSLGTGAGGYTF. CDR3 nucleotides: TGTGCCAGCAGCTTAGGGACAGGGGCTGGGGGCTACACCTTC.